This T cell receptor beta chain was recovered during a study of T cell changes during pregnancy in multiple sclerosis. Sequenced by immunoSEQ multiplex PCR; TCRdb stores in-frame clones only, minus some. The sample has some 40,000 clones; roughly nine tenths are singletons. J was trimmed by 4 bases and V by 2 bases; bases with no gene match: 9. This CDR3 spans 16 amino acids. Germline lookup yields CDR1 SGHDT and CDR2 YYEEEE. The rearrangement joins TRBV5-6 to TRBJ2-1; 7 bases map to TRBD1. The receptor was derived from a female donor with multiple sclerosis, enrolled in a pregnancy study. Sequencing was performed on CD4+ T cells from peripheral blood mononuclear cells, taken in the third trimester of pregnancy. For the CDR3, the DNA is TGTGCCAGCAGCTTTTCCGGGACAGCTAAATACAATGAGCAGTTCTTC. Protein: CASSFSGTAKYNEQFF.